This T cell receptor (beta chain) was obtained from a study of cytomegalovirus exposure and HLA in healthy donors. Points from the study as a whole: An analysis that came later showed most CMV-associated TCR beta chains appearing HLA-restricted.

These donors, healthy bone marrow donors, were studied. A multiplex PCR was run with 60 Vbeta primers and 13 Jbeta primers. TCRdb's table, derived via immunoSEQ multiplex PCR, lists solely in-frame clones and lacks some. The top ten hold 9.5% to 12% of the sample, which has around 64,000 clones, about 85% seen once. CDR1 and CDR2 from the germline V gene are SNHLY and FYNNEI. Deletions cut 8 bases from V and 4 bases from J, with 20 bases between. The CDR3 sequence is 15 residues long. A single count supports this clone. The antigen remains undetermined. This clonotype was obtained from a female donor in good health and CMV-seronegative. This chain uses TRBV2 with TRBJ1-2; a weak D match, TRBD1 (6 bases). Input material: PBMCs. DNA of the CDR3: TGTGCCAGCCCGGTGCGTTTTCAGGGGCGCTATGGCTACACCTTC. Residues: CASPVRFQGRYGYTF.